This T cell receptor (beta chain) was documented in a study of siplizumab effects on memory and regulatory T cells. The protocol was immunoSEQ multiplex PCR, while the TCRdb copy is restricted to in-frame clones and leaves out a portion. This sample carries tens of thousands of clones, around four fifths of them seen once, and the ten largest clones take approximately 3.4%. There are 14 residues in the CDR3. The V end lost 8 bases, the J end lost 2 bases, and 15 bases lay between the germline ends. Germline V gene lookup returns CDR1 LNHNV and CDR2 YYDKDF (reference sequence). Study-wide results and caveats: Most proliferating CD4+ or CD8+ clones, roughly 75-95%, had no naive or memory assignment. Treg-derived clones made up an average of roughly 70% of mappable alloreactive CD4+ clones with siplizumab and roughly 25% in controls. To unstimulated subsets, only a minor fraction of alloreactive clones could be mapped.

Remarks on this clone: Antigen specificity is unknown.

The rearrangement links TRBV15 to TRBJ1-1; D gene unclear. This TCR came from a human donor in good health. Sequenced material: memory CD4+ T cells sorted from blood. Here the CDR3 reads CATGRFGDNTEAFF. The DNA for the CDR3 is TGTGCCACCGGCCGGTTTGGGGATAACACTGAAGCTTTCTTT.